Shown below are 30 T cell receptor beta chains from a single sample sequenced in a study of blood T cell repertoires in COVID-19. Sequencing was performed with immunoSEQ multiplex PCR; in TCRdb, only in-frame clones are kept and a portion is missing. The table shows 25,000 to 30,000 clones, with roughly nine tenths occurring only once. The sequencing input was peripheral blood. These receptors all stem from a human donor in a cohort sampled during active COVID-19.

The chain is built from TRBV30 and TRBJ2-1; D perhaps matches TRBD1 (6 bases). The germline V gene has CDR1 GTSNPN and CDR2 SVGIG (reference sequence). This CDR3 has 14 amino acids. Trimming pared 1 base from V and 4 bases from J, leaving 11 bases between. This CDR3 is CAWSGGQPYNEQFF. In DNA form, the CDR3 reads TGTGCCTGGAGTGGGGGACAACCGTACAATGAGCAGTTCTTC.

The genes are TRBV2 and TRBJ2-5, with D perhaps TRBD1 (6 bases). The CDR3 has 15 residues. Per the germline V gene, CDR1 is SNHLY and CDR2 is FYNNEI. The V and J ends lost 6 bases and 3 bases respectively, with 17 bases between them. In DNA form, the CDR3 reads TGTGCCAGCAGACCCCGGACAGCTGGGGAAGAGACCCAGTACTTC. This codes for CASRPRTAGEETQYF.

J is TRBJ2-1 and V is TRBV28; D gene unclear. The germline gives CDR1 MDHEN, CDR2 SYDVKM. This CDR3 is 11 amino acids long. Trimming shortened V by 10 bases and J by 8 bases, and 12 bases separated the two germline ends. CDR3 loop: CATVTYHEQFF. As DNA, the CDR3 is TGTGCCACGGTAACGTATCATGAGCAGTTCTTC.

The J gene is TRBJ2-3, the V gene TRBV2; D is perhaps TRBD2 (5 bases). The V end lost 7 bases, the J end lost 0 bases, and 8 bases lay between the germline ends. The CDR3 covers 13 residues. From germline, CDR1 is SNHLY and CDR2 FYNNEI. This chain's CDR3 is CASTTGSTDTQYF. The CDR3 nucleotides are TGTGCCAGCACAACGGGGAGCACAGATACGCAGTATTTT.

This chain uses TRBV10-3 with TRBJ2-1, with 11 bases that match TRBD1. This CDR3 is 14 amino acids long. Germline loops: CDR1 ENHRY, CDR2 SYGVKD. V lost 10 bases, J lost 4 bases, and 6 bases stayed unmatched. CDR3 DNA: TGTGCCACTGGACAGGGGGCAGAGTACAATGAGCAGTTCTTC. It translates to CATGQGAEYNEQFF.

In DNA, the CDR3 is TGTGCCAGCAGTGTAAACAGGGCGGCTGGGGCCAACGTCCTGACTTTC. Translation gives CASSVNRAAGANVLTF. This chain links TRBV6-1 with TRBJ2-6; D may be TRBD1 (6 bases). The V end lost 4 bases, the J end lost 2 bases, and 12 bases lay between the germline ends. The CDR3 has 16 amino acids. The germline gives CDR1 MNHNS, CDR2 SASEGT.

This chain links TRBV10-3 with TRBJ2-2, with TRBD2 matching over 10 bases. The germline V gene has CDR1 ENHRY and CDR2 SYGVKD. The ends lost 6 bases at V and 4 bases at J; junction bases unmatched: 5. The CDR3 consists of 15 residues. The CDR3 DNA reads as TGTGCCATCAGCAATAGCGGGGGGCCCACCGGGGAGCTGTTTTTT. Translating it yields CAISNSGGPTGELFF.

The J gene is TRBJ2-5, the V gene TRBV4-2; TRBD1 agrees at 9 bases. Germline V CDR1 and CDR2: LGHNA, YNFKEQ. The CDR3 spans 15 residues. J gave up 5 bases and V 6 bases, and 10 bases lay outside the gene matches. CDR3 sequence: CASSLAGQGMETQYF. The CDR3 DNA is TGTGCCAGCAGTCTGGCGGGACAGGGTATGGAGACCCAGTACTTC.

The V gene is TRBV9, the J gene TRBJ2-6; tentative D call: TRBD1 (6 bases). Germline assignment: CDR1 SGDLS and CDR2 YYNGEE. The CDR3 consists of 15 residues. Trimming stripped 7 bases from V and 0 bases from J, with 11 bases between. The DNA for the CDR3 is TGTGCCAGCGAGGGGGAACACTCTGGGGCCAACGTCCTGACTTTC. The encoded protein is CASEGEHSGANVLTF. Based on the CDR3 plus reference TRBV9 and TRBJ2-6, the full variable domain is DSGVTQTPKHLITATGQRVTLRCSPRSGDLSVYWYQQSLDQGLQFLIQYYNGEERAKGNILERFSAQQFPDLHSELNLSSLELGDSALYFCASEGEHSGANVLTFGAGSRLTVL.

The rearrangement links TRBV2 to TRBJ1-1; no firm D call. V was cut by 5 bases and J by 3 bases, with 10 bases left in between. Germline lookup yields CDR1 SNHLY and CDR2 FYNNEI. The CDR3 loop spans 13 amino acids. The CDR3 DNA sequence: TGTGCCAGCAGTACCAACCGGGACACTGAAGCTTTCTTT. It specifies CASSTNRDTEAFF.

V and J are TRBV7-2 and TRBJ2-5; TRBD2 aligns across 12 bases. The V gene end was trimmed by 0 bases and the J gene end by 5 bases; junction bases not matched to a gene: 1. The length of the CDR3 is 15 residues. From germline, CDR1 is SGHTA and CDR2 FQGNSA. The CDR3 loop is CASSLAGTSGETQYF. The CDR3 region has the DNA TGTGCCAGCAGCTTAGCCGGGACTAGCGGGGAGACCCAGTACTTC.

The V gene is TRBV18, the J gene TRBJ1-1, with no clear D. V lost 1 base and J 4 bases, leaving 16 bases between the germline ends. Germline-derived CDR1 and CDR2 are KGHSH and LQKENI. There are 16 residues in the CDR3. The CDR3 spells CASSPRQGGSGTEAFF. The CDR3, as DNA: TGTGCCAGCTCACCACGTCAAGGAGGAAGTGGCACTGAAGCTTTCTTT.

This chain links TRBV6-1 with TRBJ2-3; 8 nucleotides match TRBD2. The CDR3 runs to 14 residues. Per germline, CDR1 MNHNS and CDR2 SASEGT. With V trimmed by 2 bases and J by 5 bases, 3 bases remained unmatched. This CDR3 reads CASSESGGGDTQYF. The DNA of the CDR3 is TGTGCCAGCAGTGAATCGGGGGGGGGAGATACGCAGTATTTT.

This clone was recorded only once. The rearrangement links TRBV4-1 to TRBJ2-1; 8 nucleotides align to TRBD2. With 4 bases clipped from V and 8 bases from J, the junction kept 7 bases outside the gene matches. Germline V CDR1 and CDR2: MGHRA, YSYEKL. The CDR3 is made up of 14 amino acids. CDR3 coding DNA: TGCGCCAGCAGCCCCATCGGACTAGCTGATGAGCAGTTCTTC. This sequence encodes CASSPIGLADEQFF.

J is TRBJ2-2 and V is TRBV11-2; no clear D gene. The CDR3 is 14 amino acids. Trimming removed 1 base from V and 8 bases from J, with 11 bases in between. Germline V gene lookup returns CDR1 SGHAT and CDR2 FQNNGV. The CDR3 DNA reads TGTGCCAGCAGCTTAGGAGGTTGGTCTGGGGAGCTGTTTTTT. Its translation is CASSLGGWSGELFF. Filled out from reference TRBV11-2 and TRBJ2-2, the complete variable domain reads EAGVAQSPRYKIIEKRQSVAFWCNPISGHATLYWYQQILGQGPKLLIQFQNNGVVDDSQLPKDRFSAERLKGVDSTLKIQPAKLEDSAVYLCASSLGGWSGELFFGEGSRLTVL.

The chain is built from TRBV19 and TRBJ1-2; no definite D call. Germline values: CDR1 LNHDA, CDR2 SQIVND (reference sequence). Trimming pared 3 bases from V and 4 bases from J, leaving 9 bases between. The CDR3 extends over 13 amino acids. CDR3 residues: CASSMNSFYGYTF. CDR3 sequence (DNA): TGTGCCAGTAGTATGAACAGTTTCTATGGCTACACCTTC.

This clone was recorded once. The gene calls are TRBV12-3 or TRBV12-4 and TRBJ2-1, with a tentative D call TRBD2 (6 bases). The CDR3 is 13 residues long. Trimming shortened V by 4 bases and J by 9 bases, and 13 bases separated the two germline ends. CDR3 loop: CASSSRRGTEQFF. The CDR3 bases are TGTGCCAGCAGTTCCCGCCGGGGGACTGAGCAGTTCTTC.

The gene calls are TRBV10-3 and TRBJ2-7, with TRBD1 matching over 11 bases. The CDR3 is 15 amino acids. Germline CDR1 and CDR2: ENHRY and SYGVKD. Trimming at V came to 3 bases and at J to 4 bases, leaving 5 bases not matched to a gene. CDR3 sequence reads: CAISDPGQGGYEQYF. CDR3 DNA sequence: TGTGCCATCAGTGATCCGGGACAGGGGGGATACGAGCAGTACTTC.

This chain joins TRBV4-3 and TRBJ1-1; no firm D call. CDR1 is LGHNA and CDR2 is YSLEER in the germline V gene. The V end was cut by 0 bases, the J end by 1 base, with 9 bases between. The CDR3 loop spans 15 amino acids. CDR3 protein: CASSQDLGGNTEAFF. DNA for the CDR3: TGCGCCAGCAGCCAAGATTTAGGAGGGAACACTGAAGCTTTCTTT.

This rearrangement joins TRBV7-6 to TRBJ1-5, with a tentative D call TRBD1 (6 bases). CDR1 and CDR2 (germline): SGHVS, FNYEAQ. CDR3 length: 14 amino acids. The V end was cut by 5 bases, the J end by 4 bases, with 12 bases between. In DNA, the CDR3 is TGTGCCAGCAGCCCAGGACAGCCGAATCAGCCCCAGCATTTT. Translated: CASSPGQPNQPQHF.

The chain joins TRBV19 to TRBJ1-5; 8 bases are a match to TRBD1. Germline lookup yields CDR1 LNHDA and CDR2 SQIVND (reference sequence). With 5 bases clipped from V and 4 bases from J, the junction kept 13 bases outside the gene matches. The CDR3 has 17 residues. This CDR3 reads CASSPTLGQGRNQPQHF. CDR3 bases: TGTGCCAGTAGTCCAACCTTAGGACAGGGAAGGAATCAGCCCCAGCATTTT.

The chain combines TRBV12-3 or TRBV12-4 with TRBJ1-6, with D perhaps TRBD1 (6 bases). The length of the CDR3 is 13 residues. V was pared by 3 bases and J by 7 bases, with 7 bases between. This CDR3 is CASSLQGNSPLHF. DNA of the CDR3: TGTGCCAGCAGTTTGCAGGGGAATTCACCCCTCCACTTT.

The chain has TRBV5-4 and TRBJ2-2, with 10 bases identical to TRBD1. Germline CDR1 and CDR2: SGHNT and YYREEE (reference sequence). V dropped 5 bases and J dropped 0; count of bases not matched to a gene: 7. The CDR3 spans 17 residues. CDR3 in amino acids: CASSSGQGMSNTGELFF. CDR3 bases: TGTGCCAGCAGTTCGGGACAGGGGATGTCGAACACCGGGGAGCTGTTTTTT.

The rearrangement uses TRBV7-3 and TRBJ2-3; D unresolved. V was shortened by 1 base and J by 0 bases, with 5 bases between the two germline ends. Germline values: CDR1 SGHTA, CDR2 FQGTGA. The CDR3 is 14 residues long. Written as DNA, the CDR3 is TGTGCCAGCAGCTTAATGGGCAGCACAGATACGCAGTATTTT. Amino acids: CASSLMGSTDTQYF.

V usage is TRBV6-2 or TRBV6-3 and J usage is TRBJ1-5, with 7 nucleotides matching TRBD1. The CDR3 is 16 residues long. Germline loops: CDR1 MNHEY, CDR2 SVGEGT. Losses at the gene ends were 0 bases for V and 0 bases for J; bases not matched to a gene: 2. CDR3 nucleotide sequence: TGTGCCAGCAGTTACTCGACAGGGTATAGCAATCAGCCCCAGCATTTT. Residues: CASSYSTGYSNQPQHF.

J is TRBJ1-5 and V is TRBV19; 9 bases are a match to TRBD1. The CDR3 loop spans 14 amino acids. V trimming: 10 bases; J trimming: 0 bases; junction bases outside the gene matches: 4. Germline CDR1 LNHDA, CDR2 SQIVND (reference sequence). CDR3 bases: TGTGCCACTAGGACAGGGGATAGCAATCAGCCCCAGCATTTT. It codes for CATRTGDSNQPQHF.

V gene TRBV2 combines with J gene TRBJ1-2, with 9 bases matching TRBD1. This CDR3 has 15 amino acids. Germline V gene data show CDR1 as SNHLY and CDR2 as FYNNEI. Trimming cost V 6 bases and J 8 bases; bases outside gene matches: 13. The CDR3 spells CASSIQLQGAKGYTF. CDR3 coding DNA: TGTGCCAGCAGCATACAACTACAGGGGGCAAAGGGCTACACCTTC. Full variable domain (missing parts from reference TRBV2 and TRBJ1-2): EPEVTQTPSHQVTQMGQEVILRCVPISNHLYFYWYRQILGQKVEFLVSFYNNEISEKSEIFDDQFSVERPDGSNFTLKIRSTKLEDSAMYFCASSIQLQGAKGYTFGSGTRLTVV.

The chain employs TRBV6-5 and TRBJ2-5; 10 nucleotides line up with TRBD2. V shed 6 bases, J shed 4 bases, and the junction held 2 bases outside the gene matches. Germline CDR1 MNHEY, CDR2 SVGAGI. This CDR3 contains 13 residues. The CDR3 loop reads CASRSSGGETQYF. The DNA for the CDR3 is TGTGCCAGCAGATCTAGCGGGGGAGAGACCCAGTACTTC.

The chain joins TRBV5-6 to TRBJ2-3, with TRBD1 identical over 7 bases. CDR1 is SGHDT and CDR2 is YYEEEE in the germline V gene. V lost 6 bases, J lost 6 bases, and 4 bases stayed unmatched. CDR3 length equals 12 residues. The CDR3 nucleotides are TGTGCCAGCATCACCAGGGGGGATACGCAGTATTTT. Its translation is CASITRGDTQYF.

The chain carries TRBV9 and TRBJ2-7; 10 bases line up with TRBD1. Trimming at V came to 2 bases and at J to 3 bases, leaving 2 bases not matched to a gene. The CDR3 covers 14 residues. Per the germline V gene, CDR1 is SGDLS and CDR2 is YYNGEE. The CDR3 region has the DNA TGTGCCAGCAGCGTGGGACAGGGGATCTACGAGCAGTACTTC. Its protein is CASSVGQGIYEQYF.